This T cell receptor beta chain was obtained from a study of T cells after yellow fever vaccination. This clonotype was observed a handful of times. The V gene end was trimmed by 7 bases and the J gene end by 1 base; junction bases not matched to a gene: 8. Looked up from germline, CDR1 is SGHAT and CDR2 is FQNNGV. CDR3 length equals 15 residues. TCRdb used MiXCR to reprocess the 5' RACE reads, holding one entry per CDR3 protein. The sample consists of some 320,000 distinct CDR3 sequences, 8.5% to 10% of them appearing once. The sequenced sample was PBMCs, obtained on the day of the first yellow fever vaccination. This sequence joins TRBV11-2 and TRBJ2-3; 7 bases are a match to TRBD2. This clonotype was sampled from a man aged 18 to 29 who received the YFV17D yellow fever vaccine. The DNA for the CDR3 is TGTGCCAGCAATTCGCGGGGGTCGGGCACAGATACGCAGTATTTT. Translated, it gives CASNSRGSGTDTQYF.